Following are 6 T cell receptor beta chains from one sample sequenced in a study of early T cells in non-severe SARS-CoV-2 infection. TCRdb re-called the 5' RACE reads through MiXCR, storing one row per CDR3 protein. The sample includes more than 55,000 distinct CDR3 sequences, around 12% seen only once; the top ten take 1.2% to 1.5%. Sequencing used whole blood. These receptors were obtained from an adult who was a healthcare worker with PCR-confirmed SARS-CoV-2 infection or an uninfected control (not recorded which).

This clonotype was picked up many times. The chain uses TRBV6-2 or TRBV6-3 and TRBJ1-1, with 9 positions matching TRBD1. Germline V gene data show CDR1 as MNHEY and CDR2 as SVGEGT. The ends lost 11 bases at V and 0 bases at J; junction bases unmatched: 4. The CDR3 runs to 13 residues. CDR3 region: CAGGQGMNTEAFF. CDR3 nucleotides: TGTGCCGGCGGACAGGGGATGAACACTGAAGCTTTCTTT.

On this clonotype: This may arise from a read error, as a much more abundant clone is one base away. The CDR3 spells CTSGLVSLAGNEQFF. Here the CDR3 DNA reads TGTACTAGTGGTTTGGTGAGCCTAGCGGGCAATGAGCAGTTCTTC. This chain joins TRBV12-5 and TRBJ2-1; the match to TRBD2 covers 8 bases. Germline CDR1 LGHNT, CDR2 FRNRAP. The CDR3 covers 15 residues. The full variable domain, its missing parts supplied by reference TRBV12-5 and TRBJ2-1, is DARVTQTPRHKVTEMGQEVTMRCQPILGHNTVFWYRQTMMQGLELLAYFRNRAPLDDSGMPKDRFSAEMPDATLATLKIQPSEPRDSAVYFCTSGLVSLAGNEQFFGPGTRLTVL.

This clonotype was found many times. The CDR3 is CAITRQGNTEAFF. The CDR3 DNA is TGTGCCATCACTAGACAGGGGAACACTGAAGCTTTCTTT. V is TRBV10-3 and J is TRBJ1-1; 7 nucleotides align to TRBD1. V lost 7 bases and J lost 1; bases outside the gene matches: 3. From germline, CDR1 is ENHRY and CDR2 SYGVKD. The CDR3 length is 13 residues.

The chain links TRBV10-3 to TRBJ1-2; D ambiguous. The CDR3 runs to 13 residues. Germline CDR1 is ENHRY and CDR2 is SYGVKD. V dropped 10 bases and J dropped 0 bases, with 12 bases sitting between them. The CDR3 bases are TGTGCCACCCTCGCCGACTCTAACTATGGCTACACCTTC. Protein product: CATLADSNYGYTF.

This chain links TRBV29-1 with TRBJ2-2; D gene ambiguous. Trimming took off 0 bases at V and 4 bases at J, with 3 bases between the two ends. The length of the CDR3 is 12 residues. Germline V gene data show CDR1 as SQVTM and CDR2 as ANQGSEA. The CDR3 DNA reads as TGCAGCGTTGAAGAGGGCACCGGGGAGCTGTTTTTT. It is translated as CSVEEGTGELFF.

This clonotype was recorded at least ten times. The gene calls are TRBV29-1 and TRBJ2-7; maybe TRBD2 (5 bases). The CDR3 totals 12 residues. Germline V gene lookup returns CDR1 SQVTM and CDR2 ANQGSEA. V was shortened by 6 bases and J by 5 bases, with 14 bases between the two germline ends. This CDR3 is CSVEAGVNEQYF. The CDR3 DNA sequence: TGCAGCGTGGAGGCCGGGGTAAACGAGCAGTACTTC.